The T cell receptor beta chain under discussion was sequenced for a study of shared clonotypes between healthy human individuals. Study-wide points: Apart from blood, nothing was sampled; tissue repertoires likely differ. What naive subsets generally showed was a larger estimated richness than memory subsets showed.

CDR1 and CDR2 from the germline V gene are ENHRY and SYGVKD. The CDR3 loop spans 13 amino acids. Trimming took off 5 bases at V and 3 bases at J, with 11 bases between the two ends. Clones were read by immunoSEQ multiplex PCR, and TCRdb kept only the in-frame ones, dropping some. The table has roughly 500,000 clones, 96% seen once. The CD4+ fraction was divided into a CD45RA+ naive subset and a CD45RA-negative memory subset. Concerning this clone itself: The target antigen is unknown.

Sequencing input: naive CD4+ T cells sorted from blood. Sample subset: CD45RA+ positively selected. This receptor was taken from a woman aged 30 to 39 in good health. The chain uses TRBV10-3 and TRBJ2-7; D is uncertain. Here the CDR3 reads CAISLGPHYEQYF. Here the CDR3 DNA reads TGTGCCATCAGTCTCGGCCCCCACTACGAGCAGTACTTC.